This passage covers 23 T cell receptor beta chains from one sample sequenced in a study of CD8 T cells in Susac syndrome. After extraction with the RNeasy kit, roughly 0.5 to 1 ug of the RNA was reverse transcribed using random hexamers. MiXCR, run by TCRdb on the immunoSEQ multiplex PCR reads, gives a single entry per CDR3 protein. The table has under 150,000 distinct CDR3 sequences, under 95% seen once; the top ten hold 0.24%. The specimen sequenced was CD8+ T cells from PBMCs. The receptors were sampled from a human donor with multiple sclerosis.

The rearrangement joins TRBV27 to TRBJ2-7, with D tentatively TRBD2 (6 bases). CDR1 is MNHEY, CDR2 SMNVEV, per germline (reference sequence). The CDR3 has 16 amino acids. The germline V and J ends were trimmed by 3 bases and 3 bases, with 18 bases remaining between them. In DNA, the CDR3 is TGTGCCAGCAGTTTGGGAGGAAGGGGATTTTTCTACGAGCAGTACTTC. Its translation: CASSLGGRGFFYEQYF.

The chain uses TRBV5-6 and TRBJ2-3; 7 nucleotides match TRBD1. Germline CDR1 SGHDT, CDR2 YYEEEE. J lost 7 bases, V lost 4 bases, and 9 bases had no gene match. This CDR3 contains 14 residues. The CDR3 DNA sequence: TGTGCCAGCAGCACTGACAGGGTCGATTATACGCAGTATTTT. This codes for CASSTDRVDYTQYF.

This clonotype was counted once. V is TRBV6-2 or TRBV6-3 and J is TRBJ2-7; D might be TRBD1 or TRBD2, each matching 6 bases. Trimming took off 6 bases at V and 0 bases at J, with 15 bases between the two ends. CDR1 MNHEY and CDR2 SVGEGT come from the germline V gene. The CDR3 consists of 15 residues. In nucleotides, the CDR3 is TGTGCCAGCAGCGTAACGGGGGCGACCTCCTACGAGCAGTACTTC. Translating gives CASSVTGATSYEQYF.

This chain connects TRBV7-9 to TRBJ2-4, with 8 bases lining up with TRBD2. Germline-derived CDR1 and CDR2 are SEHNR and FQNEAQ (reference sequence). The CDR3 covers 14 residues. After removal of 4 bases from V and 5 bases from J, the junction contained 4 bases not matched to a gene. CDR3 nucleotide sequence: TGTGCCAGCAGCTGGGCGGGGGGCGAAAACATTCAGTACTTC. This sequence encodes CASSWAGGENIQYF.

Here the CDR3 DNA reads TGTGCCAGGCGACCGCTAAGTACTAACTATGGCTACACCTTC. As protein: CARRPLSTNYGYTF. V usage is TRBV2 and J usage is TRBJ1-2; D is ambiguous. The CDR3 is made up of 14 amino acids. Germline-derived CDR1 and CDR2 are SNHLY and FYNNEI. Trimming left V 9 bases short and J 0 bases short, with 14 bases between.

This rearrangement joins TRBV7-8 to TRBJ2-3; the D gene is possibly TRBD2 (5 bases). The V end was cut by 8 bases, the J end by 2 bases, with 17 bases between. The CDR3 spans 15 residues. The germline gives CDR1 SGHVS, CDR2 FQNEAQ. The CDR3 protein is CASRRGNFDTDTQYF. Here the CDR3 DNA reads TGTGCCAGCCGGCGAGGGAATTTCGACACAGATACGCAGTATTTT.

V gene TRBV12-3 or TRBV12-4 combines with J gene TRBJ2-7; no definite D call. Deletions cut 5 bases from V and 4 bases from J, with 9 bases between. This CDR3 has 12 residues. The CDR3 DNA sequence: TGTGCCAGCAGTGCGGAGATGTACGAGCAGTACTTC. It is translated as CASSAEMYEQYF.

The genes are TRBV4-1 and TRBJ1-4, with TRBD1 matching over 7 bases. The germline V gene has CDR1 MGHRA and CDR2 YSYEKL. The ends lost 3 bases at V and 6 bases at J; junction bases unmatched: 7. CDR3 length: 15 residues. CDR3 in amino acids: CASSQKDRDDEKLFF. CDR3 bases: TGCGCCAGCAGCCAGAAAGACAGGGACGATGAAAAACTGTTTTTT.

CDR3 in amino acids: CASSQNRGGTDTQYF. The CDR3 region has the DNA TGTGCCAGCAGCCAGAACAGGGGAGGCACAGATACGCAGTATTTT. V and J are TRBV4-2 and TRBJ2-3; 7 nucleotides agree with TRBD1. The CDR3 is 15 amino acids. After removal of 3 bases from V and 1 base from J, the junction contained 4 bases not matched to a gene. Germline V lookup: CDR1 LGHNA, CDR2 YNFKEQ.

This clonotype was observed a few times. The chain recombines TRBV6-2 or TRBV6-3 with TRBJ2-7, with 9 positions matching TRBD2. Germline V gives CDR1 MNHEY, CDR2 SVGEGT. V lost 2 bases and J lost 3; bases outside the gene matches: 5. The CDR3 spans 15 residues. In DNA form, the CDR3 reads TGTGCCAGCAGTTACCTCCGGACTAGCGACTACGAGCAGTACTTC. This gives the protein CASSYLRTSDYEQYF.

This sequence joins TRBV7-9 and TRBJ1-3; possible D gene TRBD1, 5 bases. Trimming shortened V by 4 bases and J by 0 bases, and 16 bases separated the two germline ends. Germline CDR1 is SEHNR and CDR2 is FQNEAQ (reference sequence). The CDR3 spans 17 residues. The CDR3 sequence: CASSSGQKPTSGNTIYF. The CDR3 DNA reads TGTGCCAGCAGCTCCGGACAAAAACCCACCTCTGGAAACACCATATATTTT.

This clonotype was counted a single time. The rearrangement uses TRBV27 and TRBJ1-1; D is unclear. The V and J ends lost 5 bases and 5 bases respectively, with 12 bases between them. This CDR3 spans 13 amino acids. Looked up from germline, CDR1 is MNHEY and CDR2 is SMNVEV (reference sequence). The CDR3 is CASSTSRRTEAFF. DNA of the CDR3: TGTGCCAGCAGTACATCCAGGCGAACTGAAGCTTTCTTT.

V usage is TRBV7-6 and J usage is TRBJ2-1; TRBD2 might be the D (6 bases). The V end lost 1 base, the J end lost 7 bases, and 11 bases lay between the germline ends. The CDR3 covers 14 residues. CDR1 is SGHVS and CDR2 is FNYEAQ in the germline V gene. The CDR3: CASSLEEGRNEQFF. The CDR3 DNA reads TGTGCCAGCAGCTTAGAGGAGGGGAGGAATGAGCAGTTCTTC. The entire variable domain, with the rest obtained from reference TRBV7-6 and TRBJ2-1, is as follows: GAGVSQSPRYKVTKRGQDVALRCDPISGHVSLYWYRQALGQGPEFLTYFNYEAQQDKSGLPNDRFSAERPEGSISTLTIQRTEQRDSAMYRCASSLEEGRNEQFFGPGTRLTVL.

This clonotype was counted a single time. This chain joins TRBV12-3 or TRBV12-4 and TRBJ2-7, with D uncertain. CDR3 length equals 14 residues. Trimming stripped 2 bases from V and 1 base from J, with 9 bases between. The CDR3 DNA reads as TGTGCCAGCAGTTTAATGGGCGAATCCTACGAGCAGTACTTC. Protein product: CASSLMGESYEQYF.

The V call is TRBV12-3 or TRBV12-4, the J call TRBJ1-2; 8 nucleotides match TRBD1. V shed 5 bases, J shed 7 bases, and the junction held 3 bases outside the gene matches. There are 12 residues in the CDR3. CDR3 amino acids: CASSDDRGGYTF. The DNA for the CDR3 is TGTGCCAGCAGTGACGACAGGGGTGGCTACACCTTC.

The chain carries TRBV3-1 and TRBJ2-1; no definite D call. The CDR3 runs 15 residues. V dropped 0 bases and J dropped 3 bases, with 9 bases sitting between them. Per the germline V gene, CDR1 is LGHDT and CDR2 is YNNKEL (reference sequence). CDR3 protein: CASSQEASSYNEQFF. CDR3 in DNA: TGTGCCAGCAGCCAAGAGGCCAGCAGCTACAATGAGCAGTTCTTC.

V usage is TRBV18 and J usage is TRBJ1-2; 7 positions match TRBD1. The CDR3 spans 18 residues. From germline, CDR1 is KGHSH and CDR2 LQKENI. Trimming cost V 0 bases and J 2 bases; bases outside gene matches: 12. The CDR3 DNA reads TGTGCCAGCTCACCACCCTACCGTACAGGGGTTGTCAACTATGGCTACACCTTC. This gives the protein CASSPPYRTGVVNYGYTF.

This clonotype was found once. V usage is TRBV9 and J usage is TRBJ1-1, with a tentative D call TRBD1 (5 bases). This CDR3 spans 14 amino acids. CDR1 SGDLS and CDR2 YYNGEE come from the germline V gene. With 3 bases removed from V and 5 bases from J, the gap between germline ends came to 14 bases. CDR3 coding DNA: TGTGCCAGCAGCGCGGAACGCCGGGGGACTGAAGCTTTCTTT. It specifies CASSAERRGTEAFF.

The chain links TRBV4-3 to TRBJ1-6; possible D gene TRBD1, 6 bases. CDR1 and CDR2 from the germline V gene are LGHNA and YSLEER. Trimming removed 1 base at V and 6 bases at J, with 13 bases between. The CDR3 runs to 16 residues. The CDR3 DNA sequence: TGCGCCAGCAGCCAAGTGGGGGCAGCCCTTAATTCACCCCTCCACTTT. As protein: CASSQVGAALNSPLHF.

The V and J genes are TRBV7-9 and TRBJ2-1; D is ambiguous. CDR1 is SEHNR and CDR2 is FQNEAQ in the germline V gene (reference sequence). V lost 4 bases and J 0 bases, leaving 10 bases between the germline ends. This CDR3 is built from 15 residues. The CDR3 protein is CASSSSASSYNEQFF. As DNA, the CDR3 is TGTGCCAGCAGCTCAAGCGCCAGCTCCTACAATGAGCAGTTCTTC.

The rearrangement uses TRBV28 and TRBJ1-4; 11 bases fit TRBD1. This CDR3 comprises 16 residues. CDR1 is MDHEN, CDR2 SYDVKM, per germline. The V segment lost 3 bases and the J segment 7 bases; nucleotides outside the gene matches: 7. CDR3 DNA: TGTGCCAGCAGTTTCCGGACAGGGGGCTTTTTTGAAAAACTGTTTTTT. It codes for CASSFRTGGFFEKLFF.

The chain has TRBV28 and TRBJ2-5; D is possibly TRBD2 (6 bases). This CDR3 comprises 15 residues. Germline CDR1 is MDHEN and CDR2 is SYDVKM. V lost 7 bases to trimming and J lost 4 bases, with 19 bases between them. In nucleotides, the CDR3 is TGTGCCAGCACCCGGACCCCCGGGACTTCAGAGACCCAGTACTTC. Its translation: CASTRTPGTSETQYF.

The chain employs TRBV23-1 and TRBJ1-1; D possibly corresponds to TRBD1 (6 bases). TRBV23-1 is an open reading frame, and its role is uncertain. The V end lost 3 bases, the J end lost 0 bases, and 23 bases lay between the germline ends. The CDR3 length is 19 residues. The CDR3 nucleotides read TGCGCCAGCAGTCACTTCTCCCCTAATCGGACAGATATGAACACTGAAGCTTTCTTT. Translating gives CASSHFSPNRTDMNTEAFF.